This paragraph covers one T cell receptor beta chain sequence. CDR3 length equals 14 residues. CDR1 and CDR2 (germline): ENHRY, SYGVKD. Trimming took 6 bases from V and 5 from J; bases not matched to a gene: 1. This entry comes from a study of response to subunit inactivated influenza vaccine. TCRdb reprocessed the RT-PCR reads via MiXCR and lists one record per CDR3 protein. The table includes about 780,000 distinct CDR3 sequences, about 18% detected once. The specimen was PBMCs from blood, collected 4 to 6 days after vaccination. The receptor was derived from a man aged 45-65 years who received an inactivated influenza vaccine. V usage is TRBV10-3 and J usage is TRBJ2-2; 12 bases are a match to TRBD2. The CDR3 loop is CAISGTSGTGELFF. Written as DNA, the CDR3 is TGTGCCATCAGCGGGACTAGCGGGACCGGGGAGCTGTTTTTT.